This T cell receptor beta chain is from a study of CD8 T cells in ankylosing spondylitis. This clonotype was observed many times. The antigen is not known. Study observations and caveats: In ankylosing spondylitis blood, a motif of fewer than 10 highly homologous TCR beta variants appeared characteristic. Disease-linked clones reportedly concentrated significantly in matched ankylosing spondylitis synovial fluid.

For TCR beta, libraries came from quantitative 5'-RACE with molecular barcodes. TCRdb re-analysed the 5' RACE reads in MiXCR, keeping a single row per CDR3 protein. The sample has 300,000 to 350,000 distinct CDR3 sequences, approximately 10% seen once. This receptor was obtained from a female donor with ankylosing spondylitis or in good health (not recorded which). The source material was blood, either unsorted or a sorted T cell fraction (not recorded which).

CDR3 nucleotides: TGTGCCAGCAGCTTCGCCTCTAGGGGCTCCTACAATGAGCAGTTCTTC. Amino acids: CASSFASRGSYNEQFF. This rearrangement joins TRBV7-8 to TRBJ2-1, with a possible D match to TRBD1 (5 bases). Germline loops: CDR1 SGHVS, CDR2 FQNEAQ. The CDR3 loop spans 16 amino acids. The V and J ends lost 3 bases and 0 bases respectively, with 12 bases between them.